The T cell receptor beta chain under discussion was sequenced for a study of blood T cells in healthy people across ages. About the study: Template-switching capture recovered about one barcoded beta molecule per two T cells. Notes on the study in general: Significant beta diversity loss was already apparent by age roughly 43, declining roughly linearly.

From germline, CDR1 is LGHDT and CDR2 YNNKEL (reference sequence). This CDR3 has 13 residues. Remarks on this clonotype: Its antigen is undetermined. Relative to the germline gene, one junction end is altered; a read error may explain this.

The use of a sample-barcoded 5' primer and a J-beta primer mix characterized a second PCR of about 7 to 12 cycles. Each sample provided no less than 2.5 million CDR3-containing paired-end reads. TCRdb redid the calling of the 5' RACE reads with MiXCR, one entry per CDR3 protein. The table shows about 670,000 distinct CDR3 sequences, with over 40% occurring only once. This clonotype was sampled from an elderly woman in good health. The gene calls are TRBV3-1 and TRBJ2-2; D is unresolved. Input material: blood. CDR3 in amino acids: CAGSQVNAGELFF. CDR3 nucleotides: TGTGCCGGCAGCCAAGTTAATGCCGGGGAGCTGTTTTTT. The entire variable domain, with the rest obtained from reference TRBV3-1 and TRBJ2-2, is as follows: DTAVSQTPKYLVTQMGNDKSIKCEQNLGHDTMYWYKQDSKKFLKIMFSYNNKELIINETVPNRFSPKSPDKAHLNLHINSLELGDSAVYFCAGSQVNAGELFFGEGSRLTVL.